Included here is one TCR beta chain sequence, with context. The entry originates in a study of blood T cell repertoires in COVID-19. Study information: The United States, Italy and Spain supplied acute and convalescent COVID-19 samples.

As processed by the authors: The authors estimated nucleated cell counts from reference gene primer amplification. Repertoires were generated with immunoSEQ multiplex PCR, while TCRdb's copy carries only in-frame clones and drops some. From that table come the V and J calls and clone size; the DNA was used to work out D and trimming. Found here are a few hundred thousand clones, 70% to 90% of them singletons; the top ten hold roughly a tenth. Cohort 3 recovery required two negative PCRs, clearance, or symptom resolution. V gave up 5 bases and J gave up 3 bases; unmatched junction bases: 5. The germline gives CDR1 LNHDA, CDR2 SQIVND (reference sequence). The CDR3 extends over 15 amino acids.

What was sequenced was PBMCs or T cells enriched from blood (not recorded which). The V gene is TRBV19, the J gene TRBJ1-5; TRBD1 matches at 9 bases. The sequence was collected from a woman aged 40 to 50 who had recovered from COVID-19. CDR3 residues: CASSPWTGDNQPQHF. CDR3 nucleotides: TGTGCCAGTAGTCCCTGGACAGGGGACAATCAGCCCCAGCATTTT.